The 5 T cell receptor beta chains below come from one sample, sequenced in a study of control samples from healthy donors and cancer patients. Clones were sequenced by immunoSEQ multiplex PCR, and TCRdb holds only the in-frame ones, with some missing. This sample yields around 95,000 clones, of which around 81% are seen a single time; around a fifth belongs to the top ten. What was sequenced was blood. These receptors were obtained from a man younger than 40 in good health.

This chain joins TRBV2 and TRBJ2-7; D is possibly TRBD1 (6 bases). The germline gives CDR1 SNHLY, CDR2 FYNNEI. This CDR3 comprises 13 residues. Trimming removed 2 bases at V and 5 bases at J, with 10 bases between. The CDR3 DNA reads as TGTGCCAGCAGTGAACAGGGGAGAAACGAGCAGTACTTC. Its translation: CASSEQGRNEQYF.

The V and J genes are TRBV20-1 and TRBJ1-1, with D possibly TRBD1 on 6 matching bases. Trimming took 5 bases from V and 9 from J, leaving 10 bases between them. Per germline, CDR1 DFQATT and CDR2 SNEGSKA (reference sequence). The CDR3 loop spans 10 amino acids. This CDR3 reads CSALTGKAFF. CDR3 bases: TGCAGTGCTTTAACAGGGAAAGCTTTCTTT.

This chain links TRBV7-9 with TRBJ1-2; 10 nucleotides agree with TRBD1. CDR3 size: 17 residues. Per the germline V gene, CDR1 is SEHNR and CDR2 is FQNEAQ (reference sequence). With V trimmed by 5 bases and J by 5 bases, 14 bases remained unmatched. Here the CDR3 reads CASSPGTGAALGYGYTF. The CDR3 bases are TGTGCCAGCAGCCCCGGGACAGGGGCCGCCTTGGGATATGGCTACACCTTC. Drawing the rest from reference TRBV7-9 and TRBJ1-2, the complete variable domain is DTGVSQNPRHKITKRGQNVTFRCDPISEHNRLYWYRQTLGQGPEFLTYFQNEAQLEKSRLLSDRFSAERPKGSFSTLEIQRTEQGDSAMYLCASSPGTGAALGYGYTFGSGTRLTVV.

V is TRBV5-1 and J is TRBJ2-2, with no clear D. Germline CDR1 reads SGHRS; CDR2 reads YFSETQ. The V end was cut by 0 bases, the J end by 7 bases, with 7 bases between. The CDR3 sequence is 13 residues long. CDR3 region: CASSLVQDGELFF. CDR3 in DNA: TGCGCCAGCAGCTTGGTTCAAGACGGGGAGCTGTTTTTT.

This clone came up a few times. Written as DNA, the CDR3 is TGCGCCAGCAGCTTGGGAAGAACCACCGGGGAGCTGTTTTTT. Translation: CASSLGRTTGELFF. The rearrangement uses TRBV5-1 and TRBJ2-2, with D uncertain. The CDR3 loop spans 14 amino acids. Trimming took 0 bases from V and 4 from J, leaving 7 bases between them. Germline-derived CDR1 and CDR2 are SGHRS and YFSETQ.